The T cell receptor (beta chain) under discussion was sequenced for a study of T cells in Graves' hyperthyroidism and ophthalmopathy. Study findings and constraints: Most clonotypes expanded in thyroid above 0.001 were likewise present in blood.

Trimming pared 1 base from V and 1 base from J, leaving 9 bases between. The CDR3 runs 15 residues. PBMCs were derived from around 10 ml fresh peripheral blood. What was amplified from RNA transcripts were TCR beta CDR3 regions. A first-round RT-PCR of the TCR CDR3 used the HTBI primer set. One entry per CDR3 protein, called by TCRdb with MiXCR from the multiplex PCR reads. The profile shows fewer than 800,000 distinct CDR3 sequences, over 15% of them singletons. This clonotype has ten or more counts. Its specificity is unknown. This TCR was recovered from a man younger than 30 with Graves' hyperthyroidism. What was sequenced was blood. The gene calls are TRBV12-3 or TRBV12-4 and TRBJ2-3, with unresolved D. The chain's CDR3 is CASSLVGSGTDTQYF. In DNA form, the CDR3 reads TGTGCCAGCAGTTTAGTTGGTAGTGGCACAGATACGCAGTATTTT.